The TCR beta chain under discussion was sequenced for a study of cytomegalovirus exposure and HLA in healthy donors. The PCR made use of 60 Vbeta and 13 Jbeta primers. The assay was immunoSEQ multiplex PCR, and TCRdb's table has in-frame clones only and misses some. The data contain some 120,000 clones, roughly 17% of them singletons. With respect to this clone: The antigen is not known.

Per germline, CDR1 SGHTA and CDR2 FQGNSA. This CDR3 has 13 residues. V gave up 0 bases and J gave up 6 bases, with 9 bases separating them. Findings and caveats of the study: TCR beta sequences reportedly predicted most subjects' HLA-A and HLA-B alleles accurately.

Sequencing was performed on PBMCs. The sequence came from a female donor in good health and CMV-seropositive. V usage is TRBV7-2 and J usage is TRBJ2-7; D is unresolved. This CDR3 is CASSLAPRGEQYF. DNA for the CDR3: TGTGCCAGCAGCTTAGCGCCGCGTGGCGAGCAGTACTTC.